These T cell receptor beta chains were read from a single sample in a study of beta chain features in type 1 diabetes. Repertoires were generated with immunoSEQ multiplex PCR, while TCRdb's copy carries only in-frame clones and drops some. The sample lists roughly 240,000 clones, 68% occurring once. Sequences were obtained from naive CD4+ T cells from blood. These TCRs come from a man aged 25-45 years in good health. Each CDR3 is given with its conserved first and last residue. The D gene is left open where the match is weak. Clone sizes are given selectively: once, few, many, or a class where the clone is expanded.

CDR3 length | D gene | J gene | clone size | V gene | CDR3 DNA | CDR3 protein
13 | . | TRBJ2-7 | . | TRBV5-1 | TGCGCCAGCAGCCGGGGCTTGTCGAGAGAGCAGTACTTC | CASSRGLSREQYF
11 | . | TRBJ2-1 | . | TRBV13 | TGTGCCAGCAGCCCGGCCGTGGAGCAGTTCTTC | CASSPAVEQFF
14 | TRBD1 | TRBJ1-6 | few | TRBV18 | TGTGCCAGCTCATCCCAGGGGGGGAATTCACCCCTCCACTTT | CASSSQGGNSPLHF
17 | . | TRBJ2-5 | . | TRBV25-1 | TGTGCCAGCAGTGAATATTTGGGAACTGGACGGGAAGAGACCCAGTACTTC | CASSEYLGTGREETQYF
15 | TRBD1 | TRBJ2-7 | . | TRBV5-1 | TGCGCCAGCAGCACCGCCGGGACAGCTTTCTACGAGCAGTACTTC | CASSTAGTAFYEQYF
11 | . | TRBJ1-2 | . | TRBV29-1 | TGCAGCGCAGAACGGTGGGATGGCTACACCTTC | CSAERWDGYTF
15 | . | TRBJ2-3 | . | TRBV5-6 | TGTGCCAGCAGCTTGAGATGGGGCTCCAAAGATACGCAGTATTTT | CASSLRWGSKDTQYF
12 | . | TRBJ1-5 | . | TRBV15 | TGTGCCACCAGCAGAGGAAATCAGCCCCAGCATTTT | CATSRGNQPQHF
14 | TRBD2 | TRBJ2-1 | . | TRBV29-1 | TGCAGCGTTGCGGTACTAGCGGGAGACAATGAGCAGTTCTTC | CSVAVLAGDNEQFF
15 | TRBD2 | TRBJ2-7 | . | TRBV2 | TGTGCCAGCAGCCCTAATAGCGGGAGGGTCCACGAGCAGTACTTC | CASSPNSGRVHEQYF
18 | TRBD2 | TRBJ2-5 | . | TRBV10-3 | TGTGCCATCAGTGGACTCGGGGCTAGCGGGAGCCGCGCGGAGACCCAGTACTTC | CAISGLGASGSRAETQYF
17 | TRBD2 | TRBJ2-1 | few | TRBV4-1 | TGCGCCAGCAGCCAAGGTCTAGCGGGAGGGAAGTGGAATGAGCAGTTCTTC | CASSQGLAGGKWNEQFF
15 | . | TRBJ2-5 | few | TRBV5-1 | TGCGCCAGCAGCTATGGACGGAGGTACCAAGAGACCCAGTACTTC | CASSYGRRYQETQYF
14 | TRBD1 | TRBJ1-1 | . | TRBV29-1 | TGCAGCGTGGCTAAAAGACAGGGGAGGGCTGAAGCTTTCTTT | CSVAKRQGRAEAFF
13 | TRBD1 | TRBJ1-2 | . | TRBV29-1 | TGCAGCGTCGCCGGGACAGGGGGCTATGGCTACACCTTC | CSVAGTGGYGYTF
20 | TRBD1 | TRBJ2-6 | . | TRBV28 | TGTGCCAGCAGCCCCTTCCCGGAGGGACAGGGGGCATCTGGGGCCAACGTCCTGACTTTC | CASSPFPEGQGASGANVLTF
15 | TRBD2 | TRBJ2-3 | . | TRBV7-9 | TGTGCCAGCAACTCTAAAGCGGGGAGCACAGATACGCAGTATTTT | CASNSKAGSTDTQYF
15 | . | TRBJ2-5 | few | TRBV5-4 | TGTGCCAGCAGCTCTTCCGGGACTTTCCAAGAGACCCAGTACTTC | CASSSSGTFQETQYF
20 | TRBD2 | TRBJ2-3 | . | TRBV4-3 | TGCGCCAGCAGCCAACAACCCAGCGGGGGCCTCACCTTGGGCACAGATACGCAGTATTTT | CASSQQPSGGLTLGTDTQYF
12 | . | TRBJ2-7 | once | TRBV29-1 | TGCAGCGCCACCCGAAACTCCTACGAGCAGTACTTC | CSATRNSYEQYF